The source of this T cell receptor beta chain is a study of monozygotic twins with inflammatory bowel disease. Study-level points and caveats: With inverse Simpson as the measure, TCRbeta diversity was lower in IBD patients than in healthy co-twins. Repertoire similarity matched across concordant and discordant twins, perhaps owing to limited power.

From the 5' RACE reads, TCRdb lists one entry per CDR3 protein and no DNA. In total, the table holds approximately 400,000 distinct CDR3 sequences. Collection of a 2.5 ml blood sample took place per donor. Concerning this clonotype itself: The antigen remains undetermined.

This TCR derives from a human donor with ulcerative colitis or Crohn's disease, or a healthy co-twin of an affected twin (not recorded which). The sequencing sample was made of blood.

The CDR3: CASSIGSGIVYNEQFF. The V and J genes are TRBV25-1 and TRBJ2-1; TCRdb gives TRBD2 as the D gene, but with no DNA this cannot be confirmed. This CDR3 contains 16 residues. Germline V lookup: CDR1 MGHDK, CDR2 SYGVNS.